This record covers a single T cell receptor beta chain. Its target is unknown. The data are from a study of T cell repertoires in cytomegalovirus infection. Study-wide points: CMV-specific HLA-C-restricted TCR beta clonotypes dominated the ex vivo response.

TCRdb reanalysed the reads using MiXCR and keeps one entry per CDR3 protein. The sample consists of 300,000 to 400,000 distinct CDR3 sequences, about 27% of them appearing once. The length of the CDR3 is 17 residues. V gave up 5 bases and J gave up 2 bases, with 21 bases separating them. CDR1 SGHAT and CDR2 FQNNGV come from the germline V gene. The V gene is TRBV11-2, the J gene TRBJ1-1; D not certain. The sequenced sample was cultured PBMCs, obtained from culture after CMV antigen stimulation. The clonotype comes from a human donor in good health (CMV status not recorded). Some clones in this sample may be carry-over from other donors' samples. Here the CDR3 reads CASSPGTAGDLNTEAFF. Here the CDR3 DNA reads TGTGCCAGCAGCCCCGGCACGGCCGGCGACCTAAACACTGAAGCTTTCTTT.